The entry below gives a single TCR beta chain sequence along with its context. In the source study's methods: Estimation of nucleated cell counts was performed using reference gene primer amplification. Using immunoSEQ multiplex PCR, the repertoire was profiled, and TCRdb retains in-frame clones only, with some absent. V and J calls plus clone size are reproduced from that table; the DNA served to infer D and trimming. The table has 180,000 or so clones, about 85% seen once. The data stem from a study of blood T cell repertoires in COVID-19. This CDR3 has 17 amino acids. The germline CDR1 and CDR2 sequences are MDHEN and SYDVKM. V was clipped by 5 bases and J by 7 bases; unmatched bases: 9.

The source material was peripheral blood. The chain joins TRBV28 to TRBJ1-6; 12 bases are a match to TRBD1. This receptor was obtained from a man aged 18 to 30 with acute or convalescent COVID-19. The CDR3 here is CASSKLGTGGRNSPLHF. For the CDR3, the DNA is TGTGCCAGCAGTAAGCTTGGGACAGGGGGCAGAAATTCACCCCTCCACTTT.